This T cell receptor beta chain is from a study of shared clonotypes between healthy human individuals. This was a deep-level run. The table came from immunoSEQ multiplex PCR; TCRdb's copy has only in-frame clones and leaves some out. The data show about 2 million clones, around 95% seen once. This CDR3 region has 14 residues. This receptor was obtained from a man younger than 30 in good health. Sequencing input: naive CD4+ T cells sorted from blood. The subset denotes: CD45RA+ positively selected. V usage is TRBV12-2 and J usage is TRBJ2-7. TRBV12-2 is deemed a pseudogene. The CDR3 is CASRLRSTHHEQYF. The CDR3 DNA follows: TGTGCAAGTCGCTTACGATCTACACATCACGAGCAGTACTTC.